The source of this T cell receptor beta chain is a study of cytomegalovirus exposure and HLA in healthy donors. This CDR3 comprises 12 residues. Germline V gene data show CDR1 as SGHTS and CDR2 as YDEGEE. With 0 bases removed from V and 4 bases from J, the gap between germline ends came to 4 bases. PCR involved 60 Vbeta and 13 Jbeta primers. TCRdb's table, derived via immunoSEQ multiplex PCR, lists solely in-frame clones and lacks some. The sample includes about 180,000 clones, 79% of them seen just once. This TCR came from a woman aged 40 to 50 in good health and CMV-seronegative. The source material was PBMCs. This chain links TRBV5-8 with TRBJ1-2, with D unresolved. The DNA of the CDR3 is TGTGCCAGCAGCTTGGCCAGCTATGGCTACACCTTC. The encoded protein is CASSLASYGYTF.